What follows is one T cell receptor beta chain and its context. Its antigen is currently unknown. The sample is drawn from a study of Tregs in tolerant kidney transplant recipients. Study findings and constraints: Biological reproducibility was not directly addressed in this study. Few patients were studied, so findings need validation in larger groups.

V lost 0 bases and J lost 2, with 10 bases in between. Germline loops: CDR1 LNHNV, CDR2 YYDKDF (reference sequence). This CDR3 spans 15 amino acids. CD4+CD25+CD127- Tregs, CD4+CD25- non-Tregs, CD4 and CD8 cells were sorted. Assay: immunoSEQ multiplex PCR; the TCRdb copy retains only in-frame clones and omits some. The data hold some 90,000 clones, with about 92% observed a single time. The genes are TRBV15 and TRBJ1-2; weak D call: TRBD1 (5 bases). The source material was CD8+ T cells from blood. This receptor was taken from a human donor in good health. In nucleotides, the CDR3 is TGTGCCACCAGCAGAGATCGGGGGGACAACTATGGCTACACCTTC. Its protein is CATSRDRGDNYGYTF.